These T cell receptor beta chains were read from a single sample in a study of blood T cell repertoires in COVID-19. Generated by immunoSEQ multiplex PCR, the TCRdb table keeps only in-frame clones and is missing some. The sample shows over 70,000 clones, 60% to 85% of them seen only once. The sequenced material came from peripheral blood. These receptors were taken from a woman at least 80 years old with acute or convalescent COVID-19. Each CDR3 is given with its conserved first and last residue. The order of the fields is J gene, V gene, D gene, CDR3 protein. A D gene is named only where the DNA matches it firmly.

J: TRBJ1-6
V: TRBV2
D: NA
CDR3: CASREQVIQSPLHF

J: TRBJ2-3
V: TRBV5-4
D: NA
CDR3: CASSSAPGSRTDTQYF

J: TRBJ2-5
V: TRBV7-8
D: TRBD1
CDR3: CASSKGAVRETQYF

J: TRBJ2-7
V: TRBV29-1
D: TRBD1
CDR3: CSVGTGYYEQYF

J: TRBJ2-1
V: TRBV4-1
D: TRBD2
CDR3: CASSQDSRSGGPSYNEQFF

J: TRBJ1-4
V: TRBV19
D: NA
CDR3: CASSKGQTTNEKLFF

J: TRBJ1-2
V: TRBV9
D: NA
CDR3: CASRQGLQGYGYTF

J: TRBJ1-2
V: TRBV6-5
D: NA
CDR3: CASSYTTNYGYTF

J: TRBJ2-5
V: TRBV7-2
D: NA
CDR3: CASSLRAGKQETQYF

J: TRBJ1-1
V: TRBV5-4
D: TRBD1
CDR3: CASSLTGLGTEAFF

J: TRBJ2-1
V: TRBV5-1
D: NA
CDR3: CASSLGFGGKNEQFF

J: TRBJ1-1
V: TRBV5-1
D: TRBD1
CDR3: CASSRGPKGTGFETEAFF

J: TRBJ2-7
V: TRBV9
D: TRBD1
CDR3: CASSVSGTGKSYEQYF

J: TRBJ1-1
V: TRBV18
D: NA
CDR3: CASSSSDSTEAFF

J: TRBJ2-7
V: TRBV6-5
D: NA
CDR3: CASRDFDSSYEQYF

J: TRBJ1-1
V: TRBV27
D: TRBD1
CDR3: CASSQGGSIGTGVEAFF

J: TRBJ2-7
V: TRBV6-2/TRBV6-3
D: TRBD2
CDR3: CASSAIPGLAEQYF

J: TRBJ1-1
V: TRBV18
D: NA
CDR3: CASSSPLQGPTEAFF

J: TRBJ1-5
V: TRBV11-1
D: TRBD1
CDR3: CASSPDRDQPQHF

J: TRBJ2-7
V: TRBV7-2
D: TRBD1
CDR3: CASSFSGTGADEQYF

J: TRBJ1-4
V: TRBV4-2
D: NA
CDR3: CASSQGGGSYGKLFF

J: TRBJ2-7
V: TRBV28
D: TRBD2
CDR3: CASSLSGGAYEQYF

J: TRBJ1-4
V: TRBV6-5
D: TRBD1
CDR3: CASSYQGGLGEKLFF

J: TRBJ1-2
V: TRBV6-5
D: NA
CDR3: CASSYTTGDYGYTF

J: TRBJ1-5
V: TRBV19
D: TRBD1
CDR3: CASSISGGSNQPQHF

J: TRBJ2-5
V: TRBV18
D: NA
CDR3: CASSSMTEETQYF

J: TRBJ2-1
V: TRBV7-9
D: TRBD1
CDR3: CASSTGTGGSYNEQFF